A selection of T cell receptor beta chains follows, all from one sample in a study of OX40 agonist ivuxolimab in advanced cancers. TCRdb keeps only in-frame clones here, not all; method: immunoSEQ multiplex PCR. The sample includes about 50,000 clones, roughly 81% seen only once; the top ten take around 7%. The specimen was CD4+ or CD8+ T cells sorted from blood, collected in a trial of the OX40 agonist ivuxolimab. Receptors were obtained from an adult with an advanced solid tumor such as melanoma, head and neck, liver or kidney cancer. Each CDR3 is given without its conserved first and last residue.

J: TRBJ1-3; V: TRBV7-9; CDR3: ASSSGGQSSGNTIY
J: TRBJ1-2; V: TRBV6-1; CDR3: ASTDARRSYGYT
J: TRBJ1-2; V: TRBV6-5; CDR3: ASSEQGLSYGYT
J: TRBJ2-5; V: TRBV19; CDR3: ASSIEGQNYQETQY
J: TRBJ1-6; V: TRBV6-5; CDR3: ASSPHNDSSPLH
J: TRBJ2-3; V: TRBV19; CDR3: ASSSAAGSY
J: TRBJ1-4; V: TRBV29-1; CDR3: SVLRGQGIATNEKLF
J: TRBJ2-7; V: TRBV7-2; CDR3: ASSLSGGSSYEQY
J: TRBJ2-3; V: TRBV15; CDR3: ATSRDQGDTQY
J: TRBJ1-1; V: TRBV7-2; CDR3: ASSQNRGQEAF